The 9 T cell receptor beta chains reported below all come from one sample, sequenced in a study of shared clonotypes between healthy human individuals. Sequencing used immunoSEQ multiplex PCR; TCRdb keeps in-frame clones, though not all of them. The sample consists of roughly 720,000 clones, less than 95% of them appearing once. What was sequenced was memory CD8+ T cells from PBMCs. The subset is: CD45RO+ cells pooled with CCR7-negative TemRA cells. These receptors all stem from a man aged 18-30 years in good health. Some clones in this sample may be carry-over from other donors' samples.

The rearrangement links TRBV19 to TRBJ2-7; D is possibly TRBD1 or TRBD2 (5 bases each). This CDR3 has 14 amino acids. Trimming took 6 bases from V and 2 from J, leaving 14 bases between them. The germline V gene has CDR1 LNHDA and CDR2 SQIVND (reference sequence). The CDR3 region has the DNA TGTGCCAGTAGACCCCGGGACGGCCCCTACGAGCAGTACTTC. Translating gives CASRPRDGPYEQYF.

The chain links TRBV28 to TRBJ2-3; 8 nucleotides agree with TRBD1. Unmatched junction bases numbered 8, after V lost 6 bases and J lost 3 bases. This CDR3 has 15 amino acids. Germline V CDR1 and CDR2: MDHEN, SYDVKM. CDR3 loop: CASRDRVLSTDTQYF. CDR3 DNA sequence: TGTGCCAGCAGGGACAGGGTTTTAAGTACAGATACGCAGTATTTT.

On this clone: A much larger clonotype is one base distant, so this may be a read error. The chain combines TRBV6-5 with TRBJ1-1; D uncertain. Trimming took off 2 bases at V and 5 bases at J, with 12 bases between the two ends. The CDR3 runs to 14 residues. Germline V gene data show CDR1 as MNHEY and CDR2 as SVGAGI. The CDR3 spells CASSYISTGTEAFF. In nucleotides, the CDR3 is TGTGCCAGCAGTTACATCTCTACGGGGACTGAAGCTTTCTTT.

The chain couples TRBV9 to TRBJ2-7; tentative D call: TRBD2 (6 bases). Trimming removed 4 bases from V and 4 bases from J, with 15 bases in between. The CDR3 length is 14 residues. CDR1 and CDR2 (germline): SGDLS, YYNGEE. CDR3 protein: CASSSRDSSYEQYF. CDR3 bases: TGTGCCAGCAGCTCCCGGGACTCCTCTTACGAGCAGTACTTC.

The DNA for the CDR3 is TGCAGCGTAGGAAAGGGACACCCATCGGCCTACGAGCAGTACTTC. Its protein is CSVGKGHPSAYEQYF. The V and J genes are TRBV29-1 and TRBJ2-7; D perhaps matches TRBD1 (6 bases). CDR1 and CDR2 (germline): SQVTM, ANQGSEA. V shed 6 bases and J shed 2 bases, with 20 bases lying between them. The CDR3 consists of 15 residues.

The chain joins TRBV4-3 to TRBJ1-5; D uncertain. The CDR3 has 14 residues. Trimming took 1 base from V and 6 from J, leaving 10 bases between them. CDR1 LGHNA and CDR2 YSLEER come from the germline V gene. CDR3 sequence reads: CASSQGVQTQPQHF. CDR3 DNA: TGCGCCAGCAGCCAAGGAGTACAGACTCAGCCCCAGCATTTT.

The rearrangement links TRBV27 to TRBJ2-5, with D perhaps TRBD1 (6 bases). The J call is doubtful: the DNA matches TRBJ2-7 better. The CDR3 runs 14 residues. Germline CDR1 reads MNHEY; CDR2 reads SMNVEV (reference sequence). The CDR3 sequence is CASSLVQGSSEQYF. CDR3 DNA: TGTGCCAGCAGTTTGGTACAGGGATCGAGCGAGCAGTACTTC.

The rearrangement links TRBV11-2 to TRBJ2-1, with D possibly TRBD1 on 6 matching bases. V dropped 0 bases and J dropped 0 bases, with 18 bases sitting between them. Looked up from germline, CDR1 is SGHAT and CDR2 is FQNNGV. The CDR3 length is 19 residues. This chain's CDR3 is CASSLDAHGEGVSYNEQFF. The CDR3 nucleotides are TGTGCCAGCAGCTTAGATGCCCACGGTGAGGGGGTCTCCTACAATGAGCAGTTCTTC.

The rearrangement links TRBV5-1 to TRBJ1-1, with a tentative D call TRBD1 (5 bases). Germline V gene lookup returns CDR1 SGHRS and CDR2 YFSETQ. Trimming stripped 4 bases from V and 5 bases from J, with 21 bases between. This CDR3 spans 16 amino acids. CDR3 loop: CASSPFWGRAETEAFF. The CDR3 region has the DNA TGCGCCAGCAGCCCATTCTGGGGCAGGGCGGAAACTGAAGCTTTCTTT.